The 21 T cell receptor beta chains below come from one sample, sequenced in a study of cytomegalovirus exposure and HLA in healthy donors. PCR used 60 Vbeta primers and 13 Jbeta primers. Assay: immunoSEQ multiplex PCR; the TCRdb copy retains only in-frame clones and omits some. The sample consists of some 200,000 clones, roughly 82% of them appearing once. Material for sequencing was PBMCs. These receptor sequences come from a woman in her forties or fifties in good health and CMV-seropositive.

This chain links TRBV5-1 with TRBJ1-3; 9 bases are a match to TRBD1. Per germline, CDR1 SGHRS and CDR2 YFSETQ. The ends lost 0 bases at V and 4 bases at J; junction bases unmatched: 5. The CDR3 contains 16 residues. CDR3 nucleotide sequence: TGCGCCAGCAGCTTGGAACAGGGGGCGCGGGGAAACACCATATATTTT. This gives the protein CASSLEQGARGNTIYF.

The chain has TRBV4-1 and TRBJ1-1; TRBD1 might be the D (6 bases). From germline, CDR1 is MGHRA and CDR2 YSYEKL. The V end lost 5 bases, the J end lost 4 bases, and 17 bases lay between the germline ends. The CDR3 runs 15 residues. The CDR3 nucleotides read TGCGCCAGCAGCTCTGTGGAGGACAGTGGCACTGAAGCTTTCTTT. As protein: CASSSVEDSGTEAFF.

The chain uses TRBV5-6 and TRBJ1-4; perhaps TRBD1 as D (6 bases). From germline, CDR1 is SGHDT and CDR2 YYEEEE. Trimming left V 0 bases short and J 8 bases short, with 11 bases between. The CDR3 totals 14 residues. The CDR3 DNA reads TGTGCCAGCAGCTTGGACAGGGCGGAGGAAAAACTGTTTTTT. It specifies CASSLDRAEEKLFF.

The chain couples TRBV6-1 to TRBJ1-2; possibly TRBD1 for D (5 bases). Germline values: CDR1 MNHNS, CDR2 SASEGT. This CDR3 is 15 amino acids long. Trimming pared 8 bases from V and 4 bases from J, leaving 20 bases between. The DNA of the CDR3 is TGTGCCAGCTCCCCCGGGGGTTCACTAAGCTATGGCTACACCTTC. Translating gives CASSPGGSLSYGYTF.

For the CDR3, the DNA is TGTGCCACCAGCAGGGGGGCTCGTAGCACAGATACGCAGTATTTT. Translation gives CATSRGARSTDTQYF. The chain has TRBV15 and TRBJ2-3; D possibly corresponds to TRBD1 (6 bases). CDR1 and CDR2 from the germline V gene are LNHNV and YYDKDF (reference sequence). This CDR3 is built from 15 residues. V dropped 3 bases and J dropped 0 bases, with 10 bases sitting between them.

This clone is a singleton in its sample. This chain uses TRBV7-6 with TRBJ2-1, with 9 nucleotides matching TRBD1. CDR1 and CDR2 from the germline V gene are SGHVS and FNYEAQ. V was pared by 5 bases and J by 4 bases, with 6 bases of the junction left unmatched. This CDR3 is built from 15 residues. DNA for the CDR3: TGTGCCAGCAGCCCCGGGACAGGGTTTTACAATGAGCAGTTCTTC. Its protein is CASSPGTGFYNEQFF.

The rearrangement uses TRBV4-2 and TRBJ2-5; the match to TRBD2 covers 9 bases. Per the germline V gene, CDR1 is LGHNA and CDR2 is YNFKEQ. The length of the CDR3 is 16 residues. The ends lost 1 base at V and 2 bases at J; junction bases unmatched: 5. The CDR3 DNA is TGTGCCAGCAGCCAAGGAGGGGCGGGGGGGCAAGAGACCCAGTACTTC. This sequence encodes CASSQGGAGGQETQYF.

CDR3 nucleotides: TGTGCCAGCAGCTTGGGGCTTCGCACAGATACGCAGTATTTT. It codes for CASSLGLRTDTQYF. The rearrangement joins TRBV5-6 to TRBJ2-3; D is unresolved. Germline CDR1 SGHDT, CDR2 YYEEEE. This CDR3 contains 14 residues. Trimming pared 0 bases from V and 1 base from J, leaving 6 bases between.

The CDR3 reads CATSRQSGTSGVLEQYF. The CDR3 coding sequence is TGTGCCACCAGCAGACAATCCGGGACTAGCGGGGTCCTCGAGCAGTACTTC. This chain uses TRBV15 with TRBJ2-7; 13 nucleotides match TRBD2. The germline V gene encodes CDR1 LNHNV and CDR2 YYDKDF (reference sequence). The CDR3 totals 17 residues. J lost 6 bases, V lost 2 bases, and 10 bases had no gene match.

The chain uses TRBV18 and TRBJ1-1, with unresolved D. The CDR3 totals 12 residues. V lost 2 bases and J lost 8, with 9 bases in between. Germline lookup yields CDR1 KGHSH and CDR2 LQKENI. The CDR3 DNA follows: TGTGCCAGCTCACCAGGGAGGGTCGAAGCTTTCTTT. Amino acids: CASSPGRVEAFF.

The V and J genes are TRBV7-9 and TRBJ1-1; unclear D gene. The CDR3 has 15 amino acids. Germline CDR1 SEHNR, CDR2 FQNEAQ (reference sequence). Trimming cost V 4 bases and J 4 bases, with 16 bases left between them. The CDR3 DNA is TGTGCCAGCAGCTCCTTGGGGAGAGGTGGCACTGAAGCTTTCTTT. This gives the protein CASSSLGRGGTEAFF.

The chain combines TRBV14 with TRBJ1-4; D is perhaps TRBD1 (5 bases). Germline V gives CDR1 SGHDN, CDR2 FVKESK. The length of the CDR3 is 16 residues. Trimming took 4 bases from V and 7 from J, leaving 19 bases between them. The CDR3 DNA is TGTGCCAGCAGCCTAGCCCCGGGGGGAAGGCGTGAAAAACTGTTTTTT. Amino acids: CASSLAPGGRREKLFF.

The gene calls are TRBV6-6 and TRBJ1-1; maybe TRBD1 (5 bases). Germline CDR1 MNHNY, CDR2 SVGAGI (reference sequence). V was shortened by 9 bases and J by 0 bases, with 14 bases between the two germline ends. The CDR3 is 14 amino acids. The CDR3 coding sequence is TGTGCCAGTAGGTTACAGGCCATGAACACTGAAGCTTTCTTT. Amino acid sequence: CASRLQAMNTEAFF.

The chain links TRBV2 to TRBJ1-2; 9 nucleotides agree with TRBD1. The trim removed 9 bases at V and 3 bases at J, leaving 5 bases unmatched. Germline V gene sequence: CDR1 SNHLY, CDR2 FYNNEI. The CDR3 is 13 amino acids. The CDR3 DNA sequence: TGTGCCAGTACTACAGGGGGCGACTATGGCTACACCTTC. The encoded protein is CASTTGGDYGYTF. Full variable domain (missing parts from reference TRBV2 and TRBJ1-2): EPEVTQTPSHQVTQMGQEVILRCVPISNHLYFYWYRQILGQKVEFLVSFYNNEISEKSEIFDDQFSVERPDGSNFTLKIRSTKLEDSAMYFCASTTGGDYGYTFGSGTRLTVV.

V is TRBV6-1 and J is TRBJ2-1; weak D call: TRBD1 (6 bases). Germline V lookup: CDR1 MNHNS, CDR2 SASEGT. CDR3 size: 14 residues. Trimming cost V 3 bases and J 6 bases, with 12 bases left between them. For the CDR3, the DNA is TGTGCCAGCAGTGAGCAGGGGATGGGCAATGAGCAGTTCTTC. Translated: CASSEQGMGNEQFF.

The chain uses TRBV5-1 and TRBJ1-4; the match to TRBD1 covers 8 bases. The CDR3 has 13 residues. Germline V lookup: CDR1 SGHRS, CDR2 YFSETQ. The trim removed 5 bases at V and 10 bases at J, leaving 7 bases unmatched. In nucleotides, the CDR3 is TGCGCCAGCAGTCCAGGACAGGGCGGAAAACTGTTTTTT. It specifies CASSPGQGGKLFF.

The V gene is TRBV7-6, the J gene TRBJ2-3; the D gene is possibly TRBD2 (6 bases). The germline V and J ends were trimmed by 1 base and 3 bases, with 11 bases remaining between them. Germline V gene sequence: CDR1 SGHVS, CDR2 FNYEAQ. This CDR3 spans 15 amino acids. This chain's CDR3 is CASSLVGGETDTQYF. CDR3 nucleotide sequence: TGTGCCAGCAGCTTAGTGGGCGGGGAGACAGATACGCAGTATTTT.

The CDR3 loop is CASSSPQGNSPLHF. As DNA, the CDR3 is TGTGCCAGCAGCTCCCCCCAGGGTAATTCACCCCTCCACTTT. The V call is TRBV7-9, the J call TRBJ1-6; the D gene is possibly TRBD1 (5 bases). Trimming pared 4 bases from V and 6 bases from J, leaving 10 bases between. The CDR3 runs to 14 residues. Per the germline V gene, CDR1 is SEHNR and CDR2 is FQNEAQ (reference sequence).

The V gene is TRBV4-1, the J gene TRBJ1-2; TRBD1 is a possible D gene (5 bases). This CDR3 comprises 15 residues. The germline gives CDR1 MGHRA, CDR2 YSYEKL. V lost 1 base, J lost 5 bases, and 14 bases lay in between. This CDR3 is CASSQAITGLYGYTF. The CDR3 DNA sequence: TGCGCCAGCAGCCAAGCTATCACAGGCTTATATGGCTACACCTTC.

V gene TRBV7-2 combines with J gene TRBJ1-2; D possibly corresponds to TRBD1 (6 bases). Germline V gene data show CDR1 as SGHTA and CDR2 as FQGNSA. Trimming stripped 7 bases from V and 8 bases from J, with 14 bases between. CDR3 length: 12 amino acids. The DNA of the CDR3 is TGTGCCAGCACGAATCAGGGGCGCGGCTACACCTTC. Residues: CASTNQGRGYTF.

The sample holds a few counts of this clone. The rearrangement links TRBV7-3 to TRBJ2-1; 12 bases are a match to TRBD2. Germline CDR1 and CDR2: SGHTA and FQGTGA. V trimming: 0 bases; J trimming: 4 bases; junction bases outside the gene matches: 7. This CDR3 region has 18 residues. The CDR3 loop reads CASSLTVLAGGIYNEQFF. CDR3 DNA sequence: TGTGCCAGCAGCTTAACGGTACTAGCGGGGGGTATTTACAATGAGCAGTTCTTC.